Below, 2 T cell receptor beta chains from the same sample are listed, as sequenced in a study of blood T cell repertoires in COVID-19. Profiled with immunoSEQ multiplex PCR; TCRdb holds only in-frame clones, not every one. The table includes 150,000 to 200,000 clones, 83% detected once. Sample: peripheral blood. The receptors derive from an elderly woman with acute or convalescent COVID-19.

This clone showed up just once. Here the CDR3 DNA reads TGTGCCAGCAGCCTCCGCGGAGGCAATACTAACTATGGCTACACCTTC. Translating gives CASSLRGGNTNYGYTF. The chain joins TRBV7-2 to TRBJ1-2; no definite D call. Germline lookup yields CDR1 SGHTA and CDR2 FQGNSA. The CDR3 runs 16 residues. Trimming took off 5 bases at V and 0 bases at J, with 16 bases between the two ends.

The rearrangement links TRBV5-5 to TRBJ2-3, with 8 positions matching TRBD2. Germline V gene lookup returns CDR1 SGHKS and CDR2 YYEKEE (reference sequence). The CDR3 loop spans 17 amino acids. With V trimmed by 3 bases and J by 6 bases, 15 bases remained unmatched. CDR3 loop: CASSSGSIAGPHDTQYF. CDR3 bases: TGTGCCAGCAGCTCGGGATCGATAGCGGGACCCCACGATACGCAGTATTTT.